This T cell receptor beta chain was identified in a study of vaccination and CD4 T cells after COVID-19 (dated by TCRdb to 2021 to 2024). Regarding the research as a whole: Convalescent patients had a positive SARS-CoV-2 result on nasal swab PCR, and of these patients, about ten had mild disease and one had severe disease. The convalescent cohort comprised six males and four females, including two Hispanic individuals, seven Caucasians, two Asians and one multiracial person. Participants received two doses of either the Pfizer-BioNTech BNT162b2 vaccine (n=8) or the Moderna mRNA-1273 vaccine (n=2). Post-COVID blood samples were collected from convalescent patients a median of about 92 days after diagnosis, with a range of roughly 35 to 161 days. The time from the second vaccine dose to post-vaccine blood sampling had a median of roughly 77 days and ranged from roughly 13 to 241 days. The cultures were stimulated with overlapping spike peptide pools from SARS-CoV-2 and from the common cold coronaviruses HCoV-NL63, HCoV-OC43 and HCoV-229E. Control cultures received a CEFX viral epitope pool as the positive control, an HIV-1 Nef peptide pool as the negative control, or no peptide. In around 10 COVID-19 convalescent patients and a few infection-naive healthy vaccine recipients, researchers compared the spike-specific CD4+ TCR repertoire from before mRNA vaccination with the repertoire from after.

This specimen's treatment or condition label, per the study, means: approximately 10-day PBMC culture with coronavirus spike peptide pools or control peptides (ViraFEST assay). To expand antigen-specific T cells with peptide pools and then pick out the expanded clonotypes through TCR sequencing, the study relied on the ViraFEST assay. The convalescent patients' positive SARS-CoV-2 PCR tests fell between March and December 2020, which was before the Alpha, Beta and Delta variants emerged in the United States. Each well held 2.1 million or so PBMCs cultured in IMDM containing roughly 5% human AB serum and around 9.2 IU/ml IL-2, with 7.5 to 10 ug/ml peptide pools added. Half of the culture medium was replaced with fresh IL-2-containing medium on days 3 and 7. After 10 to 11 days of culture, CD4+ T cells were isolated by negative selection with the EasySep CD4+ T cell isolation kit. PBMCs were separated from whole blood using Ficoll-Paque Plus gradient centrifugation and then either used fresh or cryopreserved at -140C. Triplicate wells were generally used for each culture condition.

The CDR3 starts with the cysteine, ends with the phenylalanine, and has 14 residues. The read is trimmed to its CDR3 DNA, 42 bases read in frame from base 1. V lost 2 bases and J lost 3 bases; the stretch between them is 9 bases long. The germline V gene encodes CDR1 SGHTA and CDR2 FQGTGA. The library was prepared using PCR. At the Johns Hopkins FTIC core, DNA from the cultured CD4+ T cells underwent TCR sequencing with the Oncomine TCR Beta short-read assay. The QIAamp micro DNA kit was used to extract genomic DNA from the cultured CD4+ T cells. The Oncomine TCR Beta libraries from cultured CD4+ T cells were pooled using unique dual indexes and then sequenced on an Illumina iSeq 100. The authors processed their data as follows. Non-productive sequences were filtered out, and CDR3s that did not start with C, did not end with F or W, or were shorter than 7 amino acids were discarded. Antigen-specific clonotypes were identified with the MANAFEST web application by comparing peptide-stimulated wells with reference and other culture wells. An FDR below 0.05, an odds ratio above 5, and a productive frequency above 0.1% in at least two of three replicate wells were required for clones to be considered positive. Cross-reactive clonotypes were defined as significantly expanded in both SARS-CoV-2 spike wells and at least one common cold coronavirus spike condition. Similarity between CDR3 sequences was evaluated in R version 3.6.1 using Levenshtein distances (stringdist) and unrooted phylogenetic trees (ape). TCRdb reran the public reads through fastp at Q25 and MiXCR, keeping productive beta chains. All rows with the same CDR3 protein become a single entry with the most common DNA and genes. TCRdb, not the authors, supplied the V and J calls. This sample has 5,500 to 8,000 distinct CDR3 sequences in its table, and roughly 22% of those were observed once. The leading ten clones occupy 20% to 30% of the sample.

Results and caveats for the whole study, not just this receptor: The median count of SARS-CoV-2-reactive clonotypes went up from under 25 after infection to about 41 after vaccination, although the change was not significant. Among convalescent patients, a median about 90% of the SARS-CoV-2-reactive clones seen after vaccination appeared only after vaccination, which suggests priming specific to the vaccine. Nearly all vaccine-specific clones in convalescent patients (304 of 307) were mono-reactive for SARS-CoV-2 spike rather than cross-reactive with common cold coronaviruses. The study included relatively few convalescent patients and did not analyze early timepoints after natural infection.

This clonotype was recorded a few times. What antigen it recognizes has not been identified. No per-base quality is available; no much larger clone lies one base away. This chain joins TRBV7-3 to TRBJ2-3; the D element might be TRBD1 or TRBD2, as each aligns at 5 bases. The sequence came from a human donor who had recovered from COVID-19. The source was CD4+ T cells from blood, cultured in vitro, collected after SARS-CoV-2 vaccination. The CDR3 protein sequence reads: CASSLGGRTDTQYF. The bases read TGTGCCAGCAGCTTAGGGGGAAGGACAGATACGCAGTATTTT.